The 28 T cell receptor beta chains reported below all come from one sample, sequenced in a study of control samples from healthy donors and cancer patients (dated by TCRdb to about 2020). Receptors were amplified or captured by the immunoSEQ multiplex PCR assay. TCRdb's version of the immuneACCESS table is confined to in-frame rearrangements and falls short of the full clone set. An unresolved V gene accounts for under half of the shortfall where checked; the remainder is of unknown origin. The sample has roughly 200,000 clones on record, roughly 94% of them singletons. The ten largest account for approximately 1.5% of the sample. The sequencing input was blood. The receptor source for this set is a man aged 50 to 59 in good health.

This sequence joins TRBV2 and TRBJ1-1; D not certain. Germline lookup yields CDR1 SNHLY and CDR2 FYNNEI. CDR3 length equals 14 residues. With 3 bases removed from V and 2 bases from J, the gap between germline ends came to 10 bases. CDR3 in amino acids: CASSDRRRNTEAFF. For the CDR3, the DNA is TGTGCCAGCAGTGACCGGAGAAGAAACACTGAAGCTTTCTTT. Filled out from reference TRBV2 and TRBJ1-1, the complete variable domain reads EPEVTQTPSHQVTQMGQEVILRCVPISNHLYFYWYRQILGQKVEFLVSFYNNEISEKSEIFDDQFSVERPDGSNFTLKIRSTKLEDSAMYFCASSDRRRNTEAFFGQGTRLTVV.

The table lists this clone with a count of one. The CDR3 protein is CASSPDRESGYTF. The DNA of the CDR3 is TGTGCCAGCTCACCCGACAGGGAGAGTGGCTACACCTTC. The chain is built from TRBV18 and TRBJ1-2; 7 bases align to TRBD1. Germline CDR1 reads KGHSH; CDR2 reads LQKENI. This CDR3 is 13 amino acids long. V lost 3 bases and J lost 7; bases outside the gene matches: 5.

The rearrangement links TRBV3-1 (or the pseudogene TRBV3-2) to TRBJ1-1; TRBD1 is a possible D gene (5 bases). Looked up from germline, CDR1 is LGHDT and CDR2 is YNNKEL (reference sequence). This CDR3 region has 15 residues. The germline V and J ends were trimmed by 1 base and 3 bases, with 12 bases remaining between them. The CDR3 region is CASSQGAAGDTEAFF. The CDR3 nucleotides read TGTGCCAGCAGCCAAGGGGCAGCGGGGGACACTGAAGCTTTCTTT.

Comments on this clone: At one end, the junction sequence differs from germline, possibly due to a read error. The V and J genes are TRBV16 and TRBJ2-2; 10 bases fit TRBD1. This CDR3 spans 16 amino acids. CDR1 and CDR2 (germline): KGHSY, FQNENV. The chain's CDR3 is CASSESGTGVTGELFF. In DNA, the CDR3 is TGTGCCAGCAGCGAATCCGGGACAGGGGTCACCGGGGAGCTGTTTTTT.

The V call is TRBV9, the J call TRBJ2-3; possibly TRBD2 for D (6 bases). This CDR3 is 14 amino acids long. V was cut by 2 bases and J by 5 bases, with 12 bases left in between. The germline V gene encodes CDR1 SGDLS and CDR2 YYNGEE. In DNA form, the CDR3 reads TGTGCCAGCAGCGTCCGCCAGGAGGGAGATACGCAGTATTTT. Translated: CASSVRQEGDTQYF.

The genes are TRBV3-1 (or the pseudogene TRBV3-2) and TRBJ1-1; D may be TRBD1 (5 bases). The length of the CDR3 is 13 residues. V gave up 2 bases and J gave up 9 bases, with 13 bases separating them. Germline-derived CDR1 and CDR2 are LGHDT and YNNKEL (reference sequence). CDR3: CASSQTQGLKAFF. The CDR3 nucleotides read TGTGCCAGCAGCCAAACCCAGGGCTTGAAAGCTTTCTTT.

This rearrangement joins TRBV10-1 to TRBJ1-1; 8 positions agree with TRBD1. The CDR3 is 14 amino acids. V was pared by 6 bases and J by 1 base, with 4 bases of the junction left unmatched. Germline-derived CDR1 and CDR2 are WNHNN and SYGVQD (reference sequence). The CDR3 sequence is CASRAGTGNTEAFF. As DNA, the CDR3 is TGCGCCAGCAGAGCCGGGACAGGGAACACTGAAGCTTTCTTT.

V is TRBV29-1 and J is TRBJ2-1; TRBD2 is a possible D gene (6 bases). Trimming cost V 6 bases and J 8 bases, with 14 bases left between them. Germline assignment: CDR1 SQVTM and CDR2 ANQGSEA. CDR3 size: 12 residues. CDR3 nucleotides: TGCAGCGTCCTTCGGGGGACGGATGAGCAGTTCTTC. Encoded protein: CSVLRGTDEQFF.

This chain uses TRBV13 with TRBJ1-3; unclear D gene. Germline loops: CDR1 PRHDT, CDR2 FYEKMQ (reference sequence). CDR3 length equals 15 residues. Trimming took 5 bases from V and 0 from J, leaving 11 bases between them. CDR3 DNA: TGTGCCAGCAGCCAAACGAGATACTCTGGAAACACCATATATTTT. Translating gives CASSQTRYSGNTIYF.

V is TRBV5-1 and J is TRBJ2-1; TRBD2 might be the D (5 bases). This CDR3 spans 17 amino acids. Trimming left V 3 bases short and J 2 bases short, with 18 bases between. Germline values: CDR1 SGHRS, CDR2 YFSETQ. The CDR3 spells CASSSRGTPEAYNEQFF. CDR3 bases: TGCGCCAGCAGCTCCCGAGGTACCCCGGAGGCCTACAATGAGCAGTTCTTC. The full variable domain, with the rest looked up from reference TRBV5-1 and TRBJ2-1, is KAGVTQTPRYLIKTRGQQVTLSCSPISGHRSVSWYQQTPGQGLQFLFEYFSETQRNKGNFPGRFSGRQFSNSRSEMNVSTLELGDSALYLCASSSRGTPEAYNEQFFGPGTRLTVL.

This clone appeared a single time. In the same sample, other DNA sequences code for this CDR3. This chain links TRBV5-1 with TRBJ1-1, with D uncertain. CDR1 SGHRS and CDR2 YFSETQ come from the germline V gene. V shed 0 bases and J shed 1 base, with 7 bases lying between them. The CDR3 extends over 14 amino acids. CDR3 residues: CASSLGQPNTEAFF. CDR3 sequence (DNA): TGCGCCAGCAGCTTGGGACAACCGAACACTGAAGCTTTCTTT. Combining the CDR3 with reference TRBV5-1 and TRBJ1-1 gives the whole variable domain KAGVTQTPRYLIKTRGQQVTLSCSPISGHRSVSWYQQTPGQGLQFLFEYFSETQRNKGNFPGRFSGRQFSNSRSEMNVSTLELGDSALYLCASSLGQPNTEAFFGQGTRLTVV.

The V and J genes are TRBV19 and TRBJ1-3, with D maybe TRBD1 (6 bases). Per the germline V gene, CDR1 is LNHDA and CDR2 is SQIVND (reference sequence). The CDR3 runs to 14 residues. The V and J ends lost 7 bases and 0 bases respectively, with 10 bases between them. CDR3 in DNA: TGTGCCAGTACCGCAGGGGTCTCTGGAAACACCATATATTTT. Protein: CASTAGVSGNTIYF.

The table lists this clone with a few counts. The CDR3 sequence: CASSLAPGNTEAFF. CDR3 DNA: TGTGCCAGCAGCTTAGCCCCGGGCAACACTGAAGCTTTCTTT. The chain joins TRBV7-2 to TRBJ1-1, with no clear D. Germline assignment: CDR1 SGHTA and CDR2 FQGNSA. Trimming shortened V by 0 bases and J by 2 bases, and 7 bases separated the two germline ends. There are 14 residues in the CDR3.

The V call is TRBV5-6, the J call TRBJ1-1; no reliable D call. This CDR3 spans 13 amino acids. Germline CDR1 is SGHDT and CDR2 is YYEEEE. Trimming stripped 1 base from V and 7 bases from J, with 11 bases between. CDR3 sequence (DNA): TGTGCCAGCAGCTTGCGATGGGTGGGTGAAGCTTTCTTT. This sequence encodes CASSLRWVGEAFF.

This clone was observed a single time. The chain has TRBV27 and TRBJ2-1, with TRBD2 matching 13 bases. The germline CDR1 and CDR2 sequences are MNHEY and SMNVEV (reference sequence). V was clipped by 6 bases and J by 9 bases; unmatched bases: 8. The CDR3 has 15 amino acids. The CDR3 nucleotides are TGTGCCAGCAGACGGACTAGCGGGGGATTACGTGAGCAGTTCTTC. It is translated as CASRRTSGGLREQFF.

V usage is TRBV5-6 and J usage is TRBJ2-7, with 7 bases that match TRBD2. Trimming took 6 bases from V and 0 from J; bases not matched to a gene: 9. Germline V CDR1 and CDR2: SGHDT, YYEEEE. CDR3 length: 15 residues. The CDR3 loop reads CASTGRRVSSYEQYF. The CDR3 DNA sequence: TGTGCCAGCACCGGGAGGAGGGTCAGCTCCTACGAGCAGTACTTC.

V gene TRBV5-1 combines with J gene TRBJ2-3; D ambiguous. The CDR3 is made up of 14 amino acids. From germline, CDR1 is SGHRS and CDR2 YFSETQ. Trimming stripped 4 bases from V and 6 bases from J, with 15 bases between. The CDR3 reads CASSTVGRIDTQYF. The CDR3 DNA reads as TGCGCCAGCAGCACTGTAGGACGCATCGATACGCAGTATTTT.

This clone was observed a few times. The chain uses TRBV29-1 and TRBJ2-1; possible D gene TRBD2, 6 bases. In germline, CDR1 is SQVTM, CDR2 ANQGSEA. With 7 bases removed from V and 10 bases from J, the gap between germline ends came to 14 bases. This CDR3 contains 11 residues. The CDR3 loop is CSAAEGNEQFF. CDR3 coding DNA: TGCAGCGCCGCGGAGGGTAACGAGCAGTTCTTC.

The chain is built from TRBV3-1 (or the pseudogene TRBV3-2) and TRBJ1-2, with 7 nucleotides matching TRBD1. The ends lost 4 bases at V and 3 bases at J; junction bases unmatched: 8. The CDR3 spans 15 residues. Looked up from germline, CDR1 is LGHDT and CDR2 is YNNKEL (reference sequence). CDR3 nucleotide sequence: TGTGCCAGCAGCCGCCGGCTAACAGGGGACTATGGCTACACCTTC. This translates into CASSRRLTGDYGYTF.

The chain is built from TRBV11-2 and TRBJ2-2; possible D gene TRBD2, 6 bases. In germline, CDR1 is SGHAT, CDR2 FQNNGV. There are 13 residues in the CDR3. The V gene lost 3 bases and the J gene lost 4 bases, with 6 bases spanning the gap. CDR3 coding DNA: TGTGCCAGCAGCTTCGGGGGCACCGGGGAGCTGTTTTTT. As protein: CASSFGGTGELFF.

The chain is built from TRBV10-3 and TRBJ2-3; TRBD1 is a possible D gene (6 bases). The germline V gene has CDR1 ENHRY and CDR2 SYGVKD. This CDR3 comprises 14 residues. V was shortened by 0 bases and J by 4 bases, with 8 bases between the two germline ends. This CDR3 is CAISESGAADTQYF. CDR3 DNA sequence: TGTGCCATCAGTGAGTCGGGGGCAGCAGATACGCAGTATTTT.

This clone showed up just once. The chain joins TRBV11-2 to TRBJ2-1, with TRBD1 matching 9 bases. With 2 bases clipped from V and 1 base from J, the junction kept 3 bases outside the gene matches. The germline gives CDR1 SGHAT, CDR2 FQNNGV. This CDR3 region has 16 residues. CDR3 region: CASSLSGTGSYNEQFF. The CDR3 DNA follows: TGTGCCAGCAGCTTATCCGGGACAGGGTCCTACAATGAGCAGTTCTTC.

This clone showed up just once. This chain connects TRBV19 to TRBJ2-7; 12 nucleotides line up with TRBD2. CDR1 LNHDA and CDR2 SQIVND come from the germline V gene (reference sequence). The junction had 11 bases not matched to a gene; V was cut back by 5 bases and J by 6 bases. This CDR3 has 16 residues. CDR3 protein: CASSGLAGGPNPEQYV. The CDR3 DNA reads TGTGCCAGTAGTGGTCTAGCGGGGGGGCCGAATCCCGAGCAGTACGTC.

The chain links TRBV4-3 to TRBJ1-4; tentative D call: TRBD1 (5 bases). The V and J ends lost 0 bases and 4 bases respectively, with 12 bases between them. This CDR3 is built from 16 residues. Germline CDR1 reads LGHNA; CDR2 reads YSLEER. The CDR3 nucleotides are TGCGCCAGCAGCCAAGAGCAGGGCAGGATTAATGAAAAACTGTTTTTT. Protein: CASSQEQGRINEKLFF.

The chain carries TRBV5-1 and TRBJ1-4, with a tentative D call TRBD1 (6 bases). CDR3 length: 13 residues. From germline, CDR1 is SGHRS and CDR2 YFSETQ. V shed 7 bases and J shed 3 bases, with 10 bases lying between them. CDR3 protein: CASGGGSNEKLFF. The CDR3 DNA is TGCGCCAGCGGAGGGGGGTCTAATGAAAAACTGTTTTTT.

This clone was recorded only once. This chain uses TRBV19 with TRBJ2-3, with 9 bases that match TRBD2. V shed 3 bases, J shed 9 bases, and the junction held 7 bases outside the gene matches. CDR3 length: 14 amino acids. The germline gives CDR1 LNHDA, CDR2 SQIVND (reference sequence). The CDR3 spells CASSMRGGEETQYF. CDR3 in DNA: TGTGCCAGTAGTATGCGGGGGGGAGAGGAAACGCAGTATTTT.

This chain uses TRBV4-3 with TRBJ2-2; tentative D call: TRBD1 (5 bases). Trimming removed 0 bases at V and 5 bases at J, with 16 bases between. Germline V gives CDR1 LGHNA, CDR2 YSLEER. CDR3 length equals 17 residues. The CDR3 is CASSQEVTGKATGELFF. The DNA for the CDR3 is TGCGCCAGCAGCCAAGAGGTTACAGGAAAGGCAACCGGGGAGCTGTTTTTT.

The chain recombines TRBV12-5 with TRBJ1-2, with a possible D match to TRBD1 (6 bases). V was trimmed by 1 base and J by 8 bases, leaving 17 bases between them. This CDR3 spans 15 amino acids. Germline V gives CDR1 LGHNT, CDR2 FRNRAP. CDR3 coding DNA: TGTGCTAGTGGTTTGGAGACTTTTACAGGGTCCGGCTACACCTTC. This gives the protein CASGLETFTGSGYTF.